This is a list of T cell receptor beta chains from one sample in a study of shared clonotypes between healthy human individuals. TCRdb's table, derived via immunoSEQ multiplex PCR, lists solely in-frame clones and lacks some. The data show about 1 million clones, about 75% seen once. The specimen sequenced was memory CD4+ T cells sorted from blood. All receptors come from a man younger than 35 in good health. Both conserved end residues are part of each CDR3. D genes are given only for firm matches. A clone size is listed for some rows: how often the clone was seen (once, few, many), or a class if it is expanded.

v_call: TRBV28; clone_size: NA; j_call: TRBJ1-1; d_call: NA; cdr3_nt: TGTGCCAGCAGTCCGACGGGGGGCAGGACTGAAGCTTTCTTT; cdr3_aa: CASSPTGGRTEAFF
v_call: TRBV7-2; clone_size: NA; j_call: TRBJ2-1; d_call: TRBD2; cdr3_nt: TGTGCCAGCACCCGCCTTGCGGGAGTGGGCAATGAGCAGTTCTTC; cdr3_aa: CASTRLAGVGNEQFF
v_call: TRBV6-5; clone_size: NA; j_call: TRBJ1-3; d_call: NA; cdr3_nt: TGTGCCAGCAGCAAAGGGGCTGCTTCTGGAAACACCATATATTTT; cdr3_aa: CASSKGAASGNTIYF
v_call: TRBV10-1; clone_size: NA; j_call: TRBJ2-2; d_call: NA; cdr3_nt: TGCGCCAGCAGGGGACCAGGGGTCAACGGGGAGCTGTTTTTT; cdr3_aa: CASRGPGVNGELFF
v_call: TRBV2; clone_size: NA; j_call: TRBJ2-1; d_call: TRBD2; cdr3_nt: TGTGCCAGCAGTGTCGTTAGCGGGTACAATGAGCAGTTCTTC; cdr3_aa: CASSVVSGYNEQFF
v_call: TRBV25-1; clone_size: once; j_call: TRBJ2-5; d_call: NA; cdr3_nt: TGTGCCAGCAGTCAAGCCGGAGAGACCCAGTACTTC; cdr3_aa: CASSQAGETQYF
v_call: TRBV6-1; clone_size: NA; j_call: TRBJ2-7; d_call: NA; cdr3_nt: TGTGCCAGCAGTGAAGGGGGGGCAGGGGGCTACGAGCAGTACTTC; cdr3_aa: CASSEGGAGGYEQYF
v_call: TRBV5-8; clone_size: NA; j_call: TRBJ2-2; d_call: NA; cdr3_nt: TGTGCCAGCAGCCCGGGGTCAGGGTGGTACGGCGGGGAGCTGTTTTTT; cdr3_aa: CASSPGSGWYGGELFF
v_call: TRBV7-2; clone_size: few; j_call: TRBJ2-2; d_call: TRBD2; cdr3_nt: TGTGCCAGCAGCCTACGACTAGCGGGAGCCACCGGGGAGCTGTTTTTT; cdr3_aa: CASSLRLAGATGELFF
v_call: TRBV4-3; clone_size: NA; j_call: TRBJ2-1; d_call: TRBD2; cdr3_nt: TGCGCCAGCAGCCAAGGCGATACGGGGGGTGAGCAGTTCTTC; cdr3_aa: CASSQGDTGGEQFF
v_call: TRBV4-1; clone_size: once; j_call: TRBJ1-2; d_call: NA; cdr3_nt: TGCGCCAGCAGCCAAGTCGGCGGATATGGCTACACCTTC; cdr3_aa: CASSQVGGYGYTF
v_call: TRBV2; clone_size: NA; j_call: TRBJ1-1; d_call: TRBD1; cdr3_nt: TGTGCCAGCAAACCGGGTCAGGGGGTAGCTTTCTTT; cdr3_aa: CASKPGQGVAFF
v_call: TRBV19; clone_size: few; j_call: TRBJ1-1; d_call: NA; cdr3_nt: TGTGCCAGTATCACCGAGCGGGGGACTGAAGCTTTCTTT; cdr3_aa: CASITERGTEAFF
v_call: TRBV18; clone_size: NA; j_call: TRBJ2-7; d_call: NA; cdr3_nt: TGTGCCAGCTCACCACTAGACGGCTCCTACGAGCAGTACTTC; cdr3_aa: CASSPLDGSYEQYF
v_call: TRBV5-4; clone_size: NA; j_call: TRBJ2-7; d_call: NA; cdr3_nt: TGTGCCAGCAGCTCGCGGCAGTTTAGAGGGCCCCACTCCTACGAGCAGTACTTC; cdr3_aa: CASSSRQFRGPHSYEQYF
v_call: TRBV5-1; clone_size: NA; j_call: TRBJ1-1; d_call: TRBD1; cdr3_nt: TGCGCCAGCAGCCGAGGGGACCGGGACAGGGCTGAAGCTTTCTTT; cdr3_aa: CASSRGDRDRAEAFF
v_call: TRBV28; clone_size: few; j_call: TRBJ2-7; d_call: NA; cdr3_nt: TGTGCCAGCAGTTTGAACAGACAATACGAGCAGTACTTC; cdr3_aa: CASSLNRQYEQYF
v_call: TRBV5-1; clone_size: once; j_call: TRBJ2-7; d_call: NA; cdr3_nt: TGCGCCAGCAGGGAGGGAAGCGGCTCCTACGAGCAGTACTTC; cdr3_aa: CASREGSGSYEQYF
v_call: TRBV5-1; clone_size: NA; j_call: TRBJ2-5; d_call: NA; cdr3_nt: TGCGCCAGCAAAGGTACAGGGGAGACCCAGTACTTC; cdr3_aa: CASKGTGETQYF
v_call: TRBV10-2; clone_size: NA; j_call: TRBJ1-6; d_call: NA; cdr3_nt: TGCGCCACCGTCGACAGGCTGAATTCACCCCTCCACTTT; cdr3_aa: CATVDRLNSPLHF
v_call: TRBV2; clone_size: NA; j_call: TRBJ1-2; d_call: TRBD1; cdr3_nt: TGTGCCAGCAGGACCGACAGGGGGCGCGACTATGGCTACACCTTC; cdr3_aa: CASRTDRGRDYGYTF
v_call: TRBV29-1; clone_size: many; j_call: TRBJ2-1; d_call: TRBD2; cdr3_nt: TGCAGCGTTTCCGGGACTAGCGGGGGGGCTGAGCAGTTCTTC; cdr3_aa: CSVSGTSGGAEQFF
v_call: TRBV4-1; clone_size: few; j_call: TRBJ2-5; d_call: NA; cdr3_nt: TGCGCCAGCAGCCTCCTGGGGACCCAGTACTTC; cdr3_aa: CASSLLGTQYF
v_call: TRBV28; clone_size: NA; j_call: TRBJ1-1; d_call: NA; cdr3_nt: TGTGCCAGCGTACCCTGGGGGGTTAAGAACACTGAAGCTTTCTTT; cdr3_aa: CASVPWGVKNTEAFF
v_call: TRBV2; clone_size: NA; j_call: TRBJ2-7; d_call: NA; cdr3_nt: TGTGCCAGCAGTTTAGGACAGTACGAGCAGTACTTC; cdr3_aa: CASSLGQYEQYF
v_call: TRBV19; clone_size: NA; j_call: TRBJ2-1; d_call: TRBD2; cdr3_nt: TGTGCCAGTAGACAGGGACTAGCGGGGTTTCGGAATGAGCAGTTCTTC; cdr3_aa: CASRQGLAGFRNEQFF
v_call: TRBV19; clone_size: NA; j_call: TRBJ1-2; d_call: NA; cdr3_nt: TGTGCCAGTAGTATCGGACCTCCTAACTATGGCTACACCTTC; cdr3_aa: CASSIGPPNYGYTF
v_call: TRBV6-1; clone_size: few; j_call: TRBJ1-2; d_call: TRBD1; cdr3_nt: TGTGCCAGCATTTCGGGACAGCTCTATGGCTACACCTTC; cdr3_aa: CASISGQLYGYTF
v_call: TRBV28; clone_size: NA; j_call: TRBJ1-3; d_call: TRBD1; cdr3_nt: TGTGCCAGCAGTTCATCCGGGACAGGGGGCTCTGGAAACACCATATATTTT; cdr3_aa: CASSSSGTGGSGNTIYF
v_call: TRBV7-8; clone_size: NA; j_call: TRBJ2-7; d_call: TRBD1; cdr3_nt: TGTGCCAGCAGCAGGGCGGGACAGGGTTACTACGAGCAGTACTTC; cdr3_aa: CASSRAGQGYYEQYF
v_call: TRBV6-1; clone_size: NA; j_call: TRBJ1-2; d_call: NA; cdr3_nt: TGTGCCAGCAGTGAAGCGCCACAGTCTAACTATGGCTACACCTTC; cdr3_aa: CASSEAPQSNYGYTF
v_call: TRBV28; clone_size: NA; j_call: TRBJ1-4; d_call: NA; cdr3_nt: TGTGCCAGCAGTTTAGTCAGCAATAATGAAAAACTGTTTTTT; cdr3_aa: CASSLVSNNEKLFF
v_call: TRBV7-2; clone_size: NA; j_call: TRBJ2-1; d_call: TRBD2; cdr3_nt: TGTGCCAGCAGCTCGAAGGGTGGGAGGGCCACAAATGAGCAGTTCTTC; cdr3_aa: CASSSKGGRATNEQFF
v_call: TRBV28; clone_size: NA; j_call: TRBJ1-5; d_call: NA; cdr3_nt: TGTGCCAGCAGTCTCGATAACAATCAGCCCCAGCATTTT; cdr3_aa: CASSLDNNQPQHF
v_call: TRBV30; clone_size: NA; j_call: TRBJ2-6; d_call: NA; cdr3_nt: TGTGCCTGGAGTGACAGGAGCTCTGGGGCCAACGTCCTGACTTTC; cdr3_aa: CAWSDRSSGANVLTF
v_call: TRBV4-2; clone_size: NA; j_call: TRBJ2-3; d_call: NA; cdr3_nt: TGTGCCAGCAGCCAAGAGGGTCCCCCAGATACGCAGTATTTT; cdr3_aa: CASSQEGPPDTQYF
v_call: TRBV5-4; clone_size: NA; j_call: TRBJ2-1; d_call: TRBD2; cdr3_nt: TGTGCCAGCAGCTTCGGAGCGGGGGGTTCCTACAATGAGCAGTTCTTC; cdr3_aa: CASSFGAGGSYNEQFF
v_call: TRBV7-9; clone_size: NA; j_call: TRBJ1-1; d_call: TRBD1; cdr3_nt: TGTGCCAGCAGCTCCTGGACAGGGAGCACTGAAGCTTTCTTT; cdr3_aa: CASSSWTGSTEAFF
v_call: TRBV19; clone_size: few; j_call: TRBJ1-1; d_call: TRBD1; cdr3_nt: TGTGCCAGTAATGGACAGGGAAGGACTGAAGCTTTCTTT; cdr3_aa: CASNGQGRTEAFF
v_call: TRBV6-5; clone_size: NA; j_call: TRBJ2-1; d_call: TRBD1; cdr3_nt: TGTGCCAGCAGTTTAACAGGGGGTAATGAGCAGTTCTTC; cdr3_aa: CASSLTGGNEQFF
v_call: TRBV5-1; clone_size: NA; j_call: TRBJ1-1; d_call: NA; cdr3_nt: TGCGCCAGCATGTTGGGAACAGTGAACACTGAAGCTTTCTTT; cdr3_aa: CASMLGTVNTEAFF
v_call: TRBV7-9; clone_size: once; j_call: TRBJ1-1; d_call: NA; cdr3_nt: TGTGCCAGCAGCTTAAACAGGGTCGCTGAAGCTTTCTTT; cdr3_aa: CASSLNRVAEAFF
v_call: TRBV5-1; clone_size: NA; j_call: TRBJ2-7; d_call: NA; cdr3_nt: TGCGCCAGCAGCTCTGGCTCTGAGGGGGGGTCACAGTACTTC; cdr3_aa: CASSSGSEGGSQYF
v_call: TRBV14; clone_size: NA; j_call: TRBJ1-5; d_call: NA; cdr3_nt: TGTGCCAGCAGCCAGGGGGCTCAGCCCCAGCATTTT; cdr3_aa: CASSQGAQPQHF
v_call: TRBV10-2; clone_size: many; j_call: TRBJ2-7; d_call: NA; cdr3_nt: TGCGCCAGCAGTCCCCTCAGGGGTACCTCCTACGAGCAGTACTTC; cdr3_aa: CASSPLRGTSYEQYF
v_call: TRBV15; clone_size: NA; j_call: TRBJ2-3; d_call: TRBD2; cdr3_nt: TGTGCTTCGGGGCGGGGGGCCCTCGATACGCAGTATTTT; cdr3_aa: CASGRGALDTQYF
v_call: TRBV28; clone_size: NA; j_call: TRBJ2-7; d_call: NA; cdr3_nt: TGTGCCAGCAGTTGGGCCTCCAGCTACGAGCAGTACTTC; cdr3_aa: CASSWASSYEQYF
v_call: TRBV7-9; clone_size: NA; j_call: TRBJ2-5; d_call: TRBD2; cdr3_nt: TGTGCCAGCGGGACTAGCGGCCTCCAGTACTTC; cdr3_aa: CASGTSGLQYF